This TCR beta chain was retrieved from a study of cytomegalovirus exposure and HLA in healthy donors. Study-level points and caveats: An apparent linkage of common viral pathogens to several of the most significant clusters emerged in a later analysis. Later analysis suggested most CMV-associated TCR beta chains were HLA-restricted.

CDR3 length: 14 amino acids. Between the trimmed V and J ends, which lost 4 bases and 1 base, there was a span of 12 bases. CDR1 and CDR2 from the germline V gene are SGHNT and YYREEE (reference sequence). Points on this clone: Its antigen remains unidentified.

While unrecorded immune exposures were likely, the donors were nominally healthy when sampled. PCR was performed using 60 Vbeta and 13 Jbeta primers. Sequencing was performed with immunoSEQ multiplex PCR; in TCRdb, only in-frame clones are kept and a portion is missing. The sample consists of about 37,000 clones, 74% of them appearing once. The sequenced sample consisted of PBMCs. This sequence originates from a young man in good health and CMV-seronegative. V and J are TRBV5-4 and TRBJ2-7, with D maybe TRBD2 (5 bases). The CDR3 sequence is CASSVNRDSYEQYF. The CDR3, as DNA: TGTGCCAGCAGCGTAAACCGGGATTCCTACGAGCAGTACTTC.